These T cell receptor beta chains were read from a single sample in a study of shared clonotypes between healthy human individuals. The protocol was immunoSEQ multiplex PCR, while the TCRdb copy is restricted to in-frame clones and leaves out a portion. Of about 1,900,000 clones listed, approximately 95% are singletons. The source material was naive CD8+ T cells sorted from blood. These receptors originate from a man between 18 and 29 years old in good health. Both conserved end residues are part of each CDR3. D genes are given only for firm matches. Not every row has a clone size; where given, it reads once, few, many or a size class.

J | D | V | size | CDR3 | DNA
TRBJ2-2 | . | TRBV10-2 | . | CASSEIYTGELFF | TGCGCCAGCAGTGAGATATACACCGGGGAGCTGTTTTTT
TRBJ2-7 | TRBD1 | TRBV4-1 | . | CASSQGGQGSPYEQYF | TGCGCCAGCAGCCAAGGGGGACAGGGCTCTCCCTACGAGCAGTACTTC
TRBJ2-7 | . | TRBV27 | . | CASSPPRQTYEQYF | TGTGCCAGCAGTCCCCCAAGACAAACTTACGAGCAGTACTTC
TRBJ2-7 | . | TRBV30 | . | CAWANTGPEDEQYF | TGTGCCTGGGCCAATACGGGACCAGAGGACGAGCAGTACTTC
TRBJ2-1 | . | TRBV5-1 | . | CASSLVGYNEQFF | TGCGCCAGCAGCTTGGTCGGCTACAATGAGCAGTTCTTC
TRBJ2-5 | . | TRBV16 | . | CASTPGSETQYF | TGTGCCAGCACCCCAGGGTCGGAGACCCAGTACTTC
TRBJ1-2 | . | TRBV6-5 | . | CASSYSRTNGYTF | TGTGCCAGCAGTTACTCCCGGACGAATGGCTACACCTTC
TRBJ1-4 | . | TRBV18 | . | CASSPWPEYNEKLFF | TGTGCCAGCTCACCATGGCCGGAGTATAATGAAAAACTGTTTTTT
TRBJ2-7 | TRBD2 | TRBV19 | . | CASSVTSGGAYEQYF | TGTGCCAGTAGTGTGACTAGCGGGGGGGCCTACGAGCAGTACTTC
TRBJ2-5 | TRBD1 | TRBV28 | . | CASKGQGEETQYF | TGTGCCAGCAAAGGACAGGGGGAGGAGACCCAGTACTTC
TRBJ1-2 | TRBD1 | TRBV6-5 | . | CASSYRDSDYGYTF | TGTGCCAGCAGTTACCGGGACAGTGACTATGGCTACACCTTC
TRBJ2-7 | . | TRBV7-9 | . | CASSMVGRYEQYF | TGTGCCAGCAGCATGGTGGGGCGTTACGAGCAGTACTTC
TRBJ1-5 | . | TRBV7-9 | once | CASSFSGVGNQPQHF | TGTGCCAGCAGCTTCTCAGGGGTTGGCAATCAGCCCCAGCATTTT
TRBJ2-5 | TRBD2 | TRBV2 | . | CASSEAPGTIQETQYF | TGTGCCAGCAGTGAAGCCCCCGGGACTATCCAAGAGACCCAGTACTTC
TRBJ2-1 | . | TRBV6-5 | . | CASSYDPQPYNEQFF | TGTGCCAGCAGTTATGACCCGCAGCCCTACAATGAGCAGTTCTTC
TRBJ2-1 | TRBD2 | TRBV5-4 | . | CASRSVAGLNYNEQFF | TGTGCCAGCAGATCCGTAGCGGGATTGAACTACAATGAGCAGTTCTTC
TRBJ1-2 | . | TRBV27 | . | CASSLSGGSAHGYTF | TGTGCCAGCAGTTTATCTGGGGGATCCGCGCATGGCTACACCTTC
TRBJ1-1 | . | TRBV2 | . | CASSEHGNTEAFF | TGTGCCAGCAGTGAACACGGAAACACTGAAGCTTTCTTT
TRBJ2-1 | TRBD2 | TRBV19 | . | CASSWSSGRNEQFF | TGTGCCAGTAGTTGGTCTAGCGGGAGAAATGAGCAGTTCTTC
TRBJ2-5 | TRBD2 | TRBV7-6 | . | CASSPGGPGETQYF | TGTGCCAGCAGCCCGGGGGGGCCAGGGGAGACCCAGTACTTC
TRBJ2-7 | . | TRBV14 | . | CASSQGPNEQYF | TGTGCCAGCAGCCAGGGACCGAACGAGCAGTACTTC
TRBJ2-7 | TRBD1 | TRBV4-1 | . | CASSAQPGQSSYEQYF | TGCGCCAGCAGCGCCCAGCCGGGACAGTCCTCCTACGAGCAGTACTTC
TRBJ2-1 | . | TRBV4-1 | . | CASSPTGTEVPEQFF | TGCGCCAGCAGCCCCACCGGGACGGAGGTCCCTGAGCAGTTCTTC
TRBJ2-2 | . | TRBV27 | . | CASSLLRTSTGELFF | TGTGCCAGCAGTTTATTACGGACTTCCACGGGGGAGCTGTTTTTT
TRBJ1-1 | TRBD1 | TRBV11-2 | . | CASSPPQGGTNTEAFF | TGTGCCAGCAGCCCGCCTCAGGGGGGAACGAACACTGAAGCTTTCTTT
TRBJ1-4 | . | TRBV27 | . | CASTLRGPPDTNEKLFF | TGTGCCAGCACCCTTCGGGGTCCCCCCGATACTAATGAAAAACTGTTTTTT
TRBJ1-1 | . | TRBV28 | . | CASSLSPGSDTEAFF | TGTGCCAGCAGTTTAAGTCCGGGTTCGGACACTGAAGCTTTCTTT
TRBJ2-5 | . | TRBV7-9 | once | CASSFDETGTQYF | TGTGCCAGCAGCTTCGACGAAACTGGGACCCAGTACTTC
TRBJ1-1 | . | TRBV5-4 | . | CASSLDPENTEAFF | TGTGCCAGCAGCTTGGACCCGGAGAACACTGAAGCTTTCTTT
TRBJ2-1 | . | TRBV14 | . | CASSPVGGNEQFF | TGTGCCAGCAGCCCCGTCGGTGGAAATGAGCAGTTCTTC
TRBJ2-1 | TRBD2 | TRBV5-1 | . | CASSFSGVEQFF | TGCGCCAGCAGCTTTAGCGGGGTTGAGCAGTTCTTC
TRBJ2-5 | . | TRBV4-1 | . | CASSQDSGSGLEETQYF | TGCGCCAGCAGCCAAGATTCCGGATCGGGGCTTGAAGAGACCCAGTACTTC
TRBJ2-2 | . | TRBV7-9 | once | CASSFRVTGELFF | TGTGCCAGCAGCTTCCGAGTGACCGGGGAGCTGTTTTTT
TRBJ2-3 | . | TRBV13 | . | CASSWDPGGSDTQYF | TGTGCCAGCAGCTGGGACCCCGGCGGGTCAGATACGCAGTATTTT
TRBJ2-7 | . | TRBV19 | . | CASSIGQAHEQYF | TGTGCCAGTAGTATAGGACAGGCTCACGAGCAGTACTTC
TRBJ2-7 | TRBD1 | TRBV30 | . | CAWSTTGSSYEQYF | TGTGCCTGGAGTACGACAGGGAGCTCCTACGAGCAGTACTTC
TRBJ1-1 | . | TRBV30 | . | CAWSVFQEAFF | TGTGCCTGGAGTGTATTTCAAGAAGCTTTCTTT
TRBJ2-5 | . | TRBV29-1 | . | CSVETEGWETQYF | TGCAGCGTTGAAACTGAGGGGTGGGAGACCCAGTACTTC
TRBJ1-2 | TRBD1 | TRBV5-1 | . | CASSVGGTGYGYTF | TGCGCCAGCAGCGTAGGCGGGACAGGCTATGGCTACACCTTC
TRBJ2-7 | . | TRBV5-6 | . | CASSLVEGDIYEQYF | TGTGCCAGCAGCTTGGTCGAGGGAGATATCTACGAGCAGTACTTC
TRBJ1-4 | TRBD1 | TRBV11-2 | . | CASSLLTGAGEKLFF | TGTGCCAGCAGCCTACTAACAGGGGCCGGGGAAAAACTGTTTTTT
TRBJ1-2 | . | TRBV19 | . | CASSAAIVPGYTF | TGTGCCAGTAGCGCCGCAATTGTGCCTGGCTACACCTTC